This T cell receptor (delta chain) was captured by sequencing in a study of gamma-delta T cells after stem cell transplantation listed by TCRdb under 2016. The CDR3 measures 22 amino acids from cysteine to phenylalanine. The DNA shown is the 66-base CDR3, in frame from base 1. V has 0 bases trimmed and J has 0 bases trimmed; junction bases matching no gene number 23. CDR1 and CDR2 were assigned from the germline V gene as GEAIGNYY and EKD. This clone is labeled medium-sized (0.01 to 0.1%). Its antigen is currently not known. It differs at one base from a far larger clone, so likely a read error. Other DNA sequences in the same sample also yield this CDR3. The library was prepared using RT-PCR. TCRdb names Illumina MiSeq as the instrument used. For TCRdb, the public reads were processed anew by CATT, and duplicate DNA sequences were folded into one row. This sample gives about 710 delta-chain clones in total; 1.1% of them show up just once. The leading ten clones occupy over 65% of the sample.

The TCR sequence derives from a human donor. It is not recorded whose cells these are; they may come from a transplant donor. The V and J segments used are TRDV2 and TRDJ1, with 8 middle bases fitting TRDD3. Sequenced sample: gamma-delta T cells. At the DNA level, the sequence is TGTGCCTGTGACACCTTGCCTACCCCACTTACTGGGGGGCATCCCTACACCGATAAACTCATCTTT. This yields the protein CACDTLPTPLTGGHPYTDKLIF.